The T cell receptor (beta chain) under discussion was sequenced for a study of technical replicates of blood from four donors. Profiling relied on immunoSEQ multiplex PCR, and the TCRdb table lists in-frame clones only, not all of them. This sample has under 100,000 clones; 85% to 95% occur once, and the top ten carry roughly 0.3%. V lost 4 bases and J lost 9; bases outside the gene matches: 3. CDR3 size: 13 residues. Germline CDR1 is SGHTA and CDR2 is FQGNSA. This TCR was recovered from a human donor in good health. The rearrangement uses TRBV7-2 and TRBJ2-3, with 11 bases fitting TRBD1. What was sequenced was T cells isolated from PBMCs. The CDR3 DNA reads TGTGCCAGCAGCTGGGGACAGGGGGGAACGCAGTATTTT. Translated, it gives CASSWGQGGTQYF.